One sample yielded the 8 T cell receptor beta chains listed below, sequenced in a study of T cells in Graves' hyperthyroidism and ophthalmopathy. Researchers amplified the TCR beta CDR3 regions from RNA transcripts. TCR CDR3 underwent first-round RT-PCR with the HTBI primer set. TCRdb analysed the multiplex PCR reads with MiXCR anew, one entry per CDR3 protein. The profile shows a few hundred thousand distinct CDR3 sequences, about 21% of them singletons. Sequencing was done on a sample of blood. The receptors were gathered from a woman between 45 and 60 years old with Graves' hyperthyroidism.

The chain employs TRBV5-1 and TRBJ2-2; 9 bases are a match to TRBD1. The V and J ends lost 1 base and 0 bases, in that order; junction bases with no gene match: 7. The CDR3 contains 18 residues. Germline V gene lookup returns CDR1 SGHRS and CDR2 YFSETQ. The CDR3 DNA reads TGCGCCAGCAGCTTGCTAAACAGGGGGCAGGCGAACACCGGGGAGCTGTTTTTT. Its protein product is CASSLLNRGQANTGELFF.

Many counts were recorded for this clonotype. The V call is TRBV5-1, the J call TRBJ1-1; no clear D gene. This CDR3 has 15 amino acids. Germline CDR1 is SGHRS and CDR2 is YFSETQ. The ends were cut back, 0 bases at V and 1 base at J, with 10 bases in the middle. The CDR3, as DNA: TGCGCCAGCAGCTTGGTGCCCCGAGGGAACACTGAAGCTTTCTTT. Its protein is CASSLVPRGNTEAFF.

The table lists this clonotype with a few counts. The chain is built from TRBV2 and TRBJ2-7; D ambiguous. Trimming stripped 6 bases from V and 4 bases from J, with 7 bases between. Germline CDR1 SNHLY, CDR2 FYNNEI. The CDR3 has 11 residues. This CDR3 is CASRRNYEQYF. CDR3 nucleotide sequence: TGTGCCAGCAGGAGAAATTACGAGCAGTACTTC.

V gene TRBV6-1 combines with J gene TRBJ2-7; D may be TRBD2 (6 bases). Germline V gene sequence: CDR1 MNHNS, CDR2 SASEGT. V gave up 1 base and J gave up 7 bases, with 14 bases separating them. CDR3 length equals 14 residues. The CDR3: CASSEGGTVWEQYF. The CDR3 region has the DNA TGTGCCAGCAGTGAAGGGGGGACTGTCTGGGAGCAGTACTTC.

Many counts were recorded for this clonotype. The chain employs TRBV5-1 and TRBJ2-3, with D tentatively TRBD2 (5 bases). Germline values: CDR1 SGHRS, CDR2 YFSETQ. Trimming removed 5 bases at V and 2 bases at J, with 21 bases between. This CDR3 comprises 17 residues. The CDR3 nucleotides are TGCGCCAGCAGAAGAATGGAGAGGGAGCGGAACACAGATACGCAGTATTTT. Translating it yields CASRRMERERNTDTQYF.

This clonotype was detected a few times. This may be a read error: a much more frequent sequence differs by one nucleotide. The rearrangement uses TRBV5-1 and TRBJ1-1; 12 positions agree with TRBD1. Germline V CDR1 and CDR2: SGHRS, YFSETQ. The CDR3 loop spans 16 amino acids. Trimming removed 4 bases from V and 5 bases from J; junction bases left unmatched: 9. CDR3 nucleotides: TGCGCCAGCAGCCCCGGGACAGGGGGCGTCGGGACTGAAGCTTTCTTT. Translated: CASSPGTGGVGTEAFF.

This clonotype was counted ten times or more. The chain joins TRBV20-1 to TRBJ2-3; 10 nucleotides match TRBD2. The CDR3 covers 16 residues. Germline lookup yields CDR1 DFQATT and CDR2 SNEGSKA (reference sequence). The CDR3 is CSVSGPSGGFTDTQYF. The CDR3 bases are TGCAGCGTCTCCGGGCCTAGCGGGGGATTCACAGATACGCAGTATTTT.

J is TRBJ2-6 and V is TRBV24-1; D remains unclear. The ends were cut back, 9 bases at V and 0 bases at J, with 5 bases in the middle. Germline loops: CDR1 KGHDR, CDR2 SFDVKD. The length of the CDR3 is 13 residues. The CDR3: CATLNSGANVLTF. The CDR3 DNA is TGTGCCACCCTCAACTCTGGGGCCAACGTCCTGACTTTC.